This TCR beta chain is drawn from a study of T cell responses to AZD1222 COVID-19 vaccine. In this sample, this clone turned up once. Its target is unknown. The CDR3 is 15 amino acids. The germline V gene has CDR1 SGHNT and CDR2 YYREEE (reference sequence). With V trimmed by 0 bases and J by 2 bases, 0 bases remained unmatched. TCRdb's table, derived via immunoSEQ multiplex PCR, lists solely in-frame clones and lacks some. The table has roughly 95,000 clones, approximately 90% seen once. Study-wide points: Seropositive at baseline were only a handful of AZD1222 recipients. Unmutated variant regions reportedly attract nearly half of all spike-specific TCRs.

Sample: peripheral blood, taken 28 days after the second AZD1222 dose. The chain recombines TRBV5-4 with TRBJ2-3; 10 bases are shared with TRBD1. This TCR derives from an adult who received the AZD1222 COVID-19 vaccine. CDR3 protein: CASSLGQGATDTQYF. In DNA, the CDR3 is TGTGCCAGCAGCTTGGGACAGGGGGCCACAGATACGCAGTATTTT.